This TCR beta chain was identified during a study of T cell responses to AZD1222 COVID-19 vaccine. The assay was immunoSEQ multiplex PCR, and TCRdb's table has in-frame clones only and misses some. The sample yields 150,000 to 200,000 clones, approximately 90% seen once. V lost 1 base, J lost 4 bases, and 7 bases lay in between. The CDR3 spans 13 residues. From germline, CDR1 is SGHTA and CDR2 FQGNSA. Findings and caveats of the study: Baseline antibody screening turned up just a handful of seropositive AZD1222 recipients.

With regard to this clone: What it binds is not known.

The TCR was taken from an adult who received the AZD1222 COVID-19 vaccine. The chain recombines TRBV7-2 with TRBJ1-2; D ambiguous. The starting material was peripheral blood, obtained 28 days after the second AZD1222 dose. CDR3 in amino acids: CASSLGVIYGYTF. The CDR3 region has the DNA TGTGCCAGCAGCTTAGGGGTGATCTATGGCTACACCTTC.